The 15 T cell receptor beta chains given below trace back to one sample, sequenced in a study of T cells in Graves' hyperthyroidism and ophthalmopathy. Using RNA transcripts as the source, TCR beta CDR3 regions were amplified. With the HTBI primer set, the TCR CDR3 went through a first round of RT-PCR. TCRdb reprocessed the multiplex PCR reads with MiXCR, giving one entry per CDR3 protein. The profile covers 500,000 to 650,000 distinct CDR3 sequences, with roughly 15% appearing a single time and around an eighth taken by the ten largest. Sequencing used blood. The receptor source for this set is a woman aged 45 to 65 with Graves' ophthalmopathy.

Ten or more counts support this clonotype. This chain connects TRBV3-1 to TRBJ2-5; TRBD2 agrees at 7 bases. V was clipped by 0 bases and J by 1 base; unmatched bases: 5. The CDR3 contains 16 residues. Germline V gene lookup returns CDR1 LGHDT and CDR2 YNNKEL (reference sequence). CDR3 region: CASSQESLAAQETQYF. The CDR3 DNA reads TGTGCCAGCAGCCAAGAGTCTCTAGCGGCCCAAGAGACCCAGTACTTC.

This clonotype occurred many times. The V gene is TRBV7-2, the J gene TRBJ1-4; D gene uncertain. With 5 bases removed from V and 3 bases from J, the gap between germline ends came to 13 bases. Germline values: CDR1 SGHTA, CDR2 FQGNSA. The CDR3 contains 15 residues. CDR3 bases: TGTGCCAGCAGCCCAAAAGGTGGGGCTAATGAAAAACTGTTTTTT. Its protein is CASSPKGGANEKLFF.

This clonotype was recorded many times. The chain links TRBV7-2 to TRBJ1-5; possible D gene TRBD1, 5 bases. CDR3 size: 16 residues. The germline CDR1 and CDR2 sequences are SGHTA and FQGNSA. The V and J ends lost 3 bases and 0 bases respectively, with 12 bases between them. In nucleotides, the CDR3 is TGTGCCAGCAGCTTCGGGGGGGGGTATAGCAATCAGCCCCAGCATTTT. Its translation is CASSFGGGYSNQPQHF.

The CDR3 loop reads CASSKGGGSGTGELFF. The CDR3 DNA reads as TGTGCCAGCAGCAAAGGGGGCGGGAGTGGGACCGGGGAGCTGTTTTTT. The chain recombines TRBV9 with TRBJ2-2; the D call may be TRBD1 or TRBD2 (7 bases each). The CDR3 covers 16 residues. Trimming shortened V by 4 bases and J by 5 bases, and 18 bases separated the two germline ends. Per germline, CDR1 SGDLS and CDR2 YYNGEE.

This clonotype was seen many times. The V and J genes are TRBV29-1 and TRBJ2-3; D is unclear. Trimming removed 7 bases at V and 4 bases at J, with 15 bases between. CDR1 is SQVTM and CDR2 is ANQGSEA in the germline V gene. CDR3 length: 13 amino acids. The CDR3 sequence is CSALSNIADTQYF. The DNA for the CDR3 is TGCAGCGCCCTAAGCAATATCGCAGATACGCAGTATTTT.

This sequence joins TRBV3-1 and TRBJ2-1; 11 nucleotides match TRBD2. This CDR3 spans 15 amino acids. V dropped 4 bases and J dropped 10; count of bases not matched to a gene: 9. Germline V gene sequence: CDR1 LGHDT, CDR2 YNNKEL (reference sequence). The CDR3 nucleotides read TGTGCCAGCAGCCCCGGACTAGCGGGCGGTAGGGAGCAGTTCTTC. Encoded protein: CASSPGLAGGREQFF.

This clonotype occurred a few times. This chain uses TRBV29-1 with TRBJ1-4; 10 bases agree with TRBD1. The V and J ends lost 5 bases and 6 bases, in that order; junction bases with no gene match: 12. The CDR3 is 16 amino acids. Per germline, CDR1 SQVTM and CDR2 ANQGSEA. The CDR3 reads CSVKGQGENPDEKLFF. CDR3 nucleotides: TGCAGCGTTAAAGGACAGGGGGAAAATCCGGATGAAAAACTGTTTTTT.

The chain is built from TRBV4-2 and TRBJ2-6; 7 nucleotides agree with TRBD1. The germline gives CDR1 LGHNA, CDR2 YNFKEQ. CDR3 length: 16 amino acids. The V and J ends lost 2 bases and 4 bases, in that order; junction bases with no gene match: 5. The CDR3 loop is CASSQSTGTGANVLTF. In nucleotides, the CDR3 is TGTGCCAGCAGCCAATCGACAGGGACAGGGGCCAACGTCCTGACTTTC.

CDR3 nucleotide sequence: TGCGCCAGCAGCCCCCGGCTAGCGGAGTACGAGCAGTACTTC. This translates into CASSPRLAEYEQYF. The chain combines TRBV4-1 with TRBJ2-7, with TRBD2 identical over 7 bases. The germline gives CDR1 MGHRA, CDR2 YSYEKL. V was clipped by 4 bases and J by 4 bases; unmatched bases: 7. This CDR3 has 14 amino acids.

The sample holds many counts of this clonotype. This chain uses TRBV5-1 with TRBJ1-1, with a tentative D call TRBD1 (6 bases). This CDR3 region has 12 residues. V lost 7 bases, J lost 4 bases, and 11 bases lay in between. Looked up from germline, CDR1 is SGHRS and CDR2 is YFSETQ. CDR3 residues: CASRGGGTEAFF. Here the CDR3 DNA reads TGCGCCAGCCGGGGAGGGGGCACTGAAGCTTTCTTT.

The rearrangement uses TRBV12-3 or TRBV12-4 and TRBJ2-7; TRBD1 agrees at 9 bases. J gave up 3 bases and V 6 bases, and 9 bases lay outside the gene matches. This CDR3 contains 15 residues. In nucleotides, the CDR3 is TGTGCCAGCAGCTGGACAGGGGCCAAATACTACGAGCAGTACTTC. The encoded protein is CASSWTGAKYYEQYF.

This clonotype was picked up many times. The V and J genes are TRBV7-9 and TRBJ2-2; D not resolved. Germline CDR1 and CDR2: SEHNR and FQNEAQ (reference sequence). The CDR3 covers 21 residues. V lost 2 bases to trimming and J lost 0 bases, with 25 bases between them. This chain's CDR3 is CASSLSPGATPLIANTGELFF. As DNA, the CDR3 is TGTGCCAGCAGCTTATCCCCTGGAGCGACGCCTTTAATTGCGAACACCGGGGAGCTGTTTTTT.

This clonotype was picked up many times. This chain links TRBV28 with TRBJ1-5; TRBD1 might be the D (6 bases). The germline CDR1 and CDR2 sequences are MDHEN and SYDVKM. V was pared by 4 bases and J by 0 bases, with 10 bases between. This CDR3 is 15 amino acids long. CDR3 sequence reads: CASSSGTTSNQPQHF. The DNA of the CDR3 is TGTGCCAGCAGTTCCGGGACAACTAGCAATCAGCCCCAGCATTTT.

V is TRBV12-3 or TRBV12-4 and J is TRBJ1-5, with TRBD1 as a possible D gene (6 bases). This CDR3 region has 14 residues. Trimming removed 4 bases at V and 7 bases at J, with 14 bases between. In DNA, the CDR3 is TGTGCCAGCAGTTGGTCAGGGGCGGGGCAGCCCCAGCATTTT. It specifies CASSWSGAGQPQHF.

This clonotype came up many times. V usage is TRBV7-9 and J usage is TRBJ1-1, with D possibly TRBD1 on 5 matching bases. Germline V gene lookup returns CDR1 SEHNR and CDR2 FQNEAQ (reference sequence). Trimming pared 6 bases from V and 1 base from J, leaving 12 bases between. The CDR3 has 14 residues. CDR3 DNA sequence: TGTGCCAGCAGACTCTCGGGGCAGAACACTGAAGCTTTCTTT. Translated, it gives CASRLSGQNTEAFF.